These T cell receptor beta chains were read from a single sample in a study of T cells expressing NK-cell markers. One entry per CDR3 protein, without DNA, is what TCRdb gives after re-calling the 5' RACE reads. Its table lists 400,000 to 500,000 distinct CDR3 sequences. Sequencing was performed on blood T cells: a sorted CD56 or NKG2C T cell subset, CD4+ or CD8+ T cells, or bulk PBMC T cells (not recorded which). These receptors came from a woman aged 18 to 69 in good health. Each CDR3 is given with its conserved first and last residue.

>TRBV12-3/TRBV12-4|TRBJ2-2
CASSGVLGTSTDPNTGELFF
>TRBV6-1|TRBJ1-2
CASSETRGPVYGYTF
>TRBV9|TRBJ1-1
CASSVGQGHIEAFF
>TRBV12-3/TRBV12-4|TRBJ2-1
CASSFGLPNEQFF
>TRBV7-2|TRBJ2-5
CASSSFFLGQETQYF
>TRBV2|TRBJ2-5
CASNQAGGKETQYF
>TRBV21-1|TRBJ1-1
CASSNGEGTEAFF
>TRBV6-1|TRBJ1-1
CASSEGPGANTEAFF
>TRBV19|TRBJ2-7
CASSSSGAGSYEQYF
>TRBV7-8|TRBJ1-6
CASSLQGVGSPLHF
>TRBV4-3|TRBJ2-4
CASSQGVSLAKNIQYF
>TRBV6-5|TRBJ2-3
CASSLGTVFTDTQYF
>TRBV29-1|TRBJ2-2
CSVVRDYFTGELFF
>TRBV7-9|TRBJ1-2
CASSSGGRSGRGYTF
>TRBV11-2|TRBJ2-5
CASSYGFQETQYF
>TRBV6-1|TRBJ1-3
CASSELQGAGNTIYF
>TRBV11-1|TRBJ2-7
CASRLETEQYF
>TRBV7-8|TRBJ2-1
CASSPTNPNEQFF
>TRBV30|TRBJ2-7
CAWSVMAPGSYEQYF
>TRBV24-1|TRBJ2-2
CATGGGTDTGELFF
>TRBV20-1|TRBJ2-1
CSARDHLAGGILGYNEQFF
>TRBV24-1|TRBJ2-1
CATSDPEPTEGQTYNEQFF
>TRBV6-1|TRBJ2-3
CASRSRGGGGPDTQYF
>TRBV4-3|TRBJ2-1
CASSQDRLAGPYNEQFF
>TRBV5-1|TRBJ2-5
CASRITSLKETQYF
>TRBV3-1|TRBJ2-7
CASSRVDGLYEQYF
>TRBV12-3/TRBV12-4|TRBJ2-5
CASTQGEMYQETQYF
>TRBV4-1|TRBJ1-6
CASSQIPGQNSPLHF
>TRBV3-1|TRBJ2-2
CASSPSSPGRELFF
>TRBV19|TRBJ2-7
CASSSSGTLYEQYF
>TRBV5-1|TRBJ1-4
CASSLNNQGGSEKLFF
>TRBV10-3|TRBJ2-3
CAISEPGGGTDTQYF
>TRBV15|TRBJ1-1
CATSTPEEGADTEAFF
>TRBV18|TRBJ2-7
CASSPDFWNEQYF
>TRBV20-1|TRBJ2-1
CSAKLARRGDEQFF
>TRBV9|TRBJ2-1
CASSVGLGTFDEQFF
>TRBV7-2|TRBJ1-2
CASSLSPAGSYGYTF
>TRBV20-1|TRBJ2-1
CSARSGSSYNEQFF
>TRBV9|TRBJ2-1
CASSGKGGRYNEQFF
>TRBV29-1|TRBJ2-5
CSVAGTVTETQYF
>TRBV29-1|TRBJ2-2
CSVDGDNTGELFF
>TRBV20-1|TRBJ2-3
CSARMLTSTDTQYF
>TRBV7-8|TRBJ2-7
CASSYIYTDQYF
>TRBV6-5|TRBJ1-1
CASSYSKGFLNTEAFF
>TRBV7-9|TRBJ2-5
CASSLALVGETQYF
>TRBV2|TRBJ2-3
CASSPGLAGGGDTQYF
>TRBV24-1|TRBJ2-5
CATSDFRTGMETQYF
>TRBV5-4|TRBJ2-2
CAAEGLSNTGELFF
>TRBV9|TRBJ2-7
CASSVAGTGVEEQYF
>TRBV5-5|TRBJ1-1
CASSLVTGVNTEAFF
>TRBV7-2|TRBJ1-5
CASSQYRVDQPQHF
>TRBV24-1|TRBJ2-1
CATAGTVYNEQFF
>TRBV20-1|TRBJ1-5
CSARDRRGYNQPQHF
>TRBV29-1|TRBJ2-1
CSVDPPGSYNEQFF
>TRBV28|TRBJ1-5
CASSLRTEANQPQHF